This T cell receptor beta chain was recovered during a study of blood T cell repertoires in COVID-19. At the level of the study: Italy, Spain and the United States were the sources of the convalescent and acute COVID-19 samples.

The table came from immunoSEQ multiplex PCR; TCRdb's copy has only in-frame clones and leaves some out. The sample gives around 270,000 clones, over 80% of which show up once; more than 1.5% is in the top ten. V was trimmed by 10 bases and J by 8 bases, leaving 11 bases between them. Per the germline V gene, CDR1 is SGHVS and CDR2 is FNYEAQ. The CDR3 extends over 10 amino acids. This sequence was found in a woman in her forties who had recovered from COVID-19. The V gene is TRBV7-6, the J gene TRBJ1-1; D gene uncertain. The specimen was peripheral blood. The CDR3 region has the DNA TGTGCCATGGGCACTGGAGAAGCTTTCTTT. Its translation is CAMGTGEAFF.